These 14 T cell receptor beta chains originate from one sample sequenced in a study of blood T cells in healthy people across ages. A second PCR, run for roughly 7 to 11 cycles, used a sample-barcoded 5' primer plus a J-beta primer mix. From the 5' RACE reads, TCRdb called clonotypes with MiXCR, one entry per CDR3 protein. The sample shows about 560,000 distinct CDR3 sequences, 25% to 35% of them seen only once. This sample was also put to use in a study of T cells of mothers and their children.

The sample comprised blood. These receptors all come from a boy aged 2 to 9 in good health.

CDR3 in DNA: TGTGCCAGCAGCTTAGGGGGACAGCCTGCAACTAATGAAAAACTGTTTTTT. Translation gives CASSLGGQPATNEKLFF. V is TRBV7-8 and J is TRBJ1-4, with 7 bases matching TRBD1. Unmatched junction bases numbered 5, after V lost 1 base and J lost 0 bases. Germline V lookup: CDR1 SGHVS, CDR2 FQNEAQ. CDR3 length equals 17 residues.

This clonotype has only a few counts. The chain employs TRBV3-1 and TRBJ2-5; TRBD2 matches at 7 bases. The J call may be faulty, since TRBJ2-7 better matches the DNA end. The germline V gene encodes CDR1 LGHDT and CDR2 YNNKEL (reference sequence). The CDR3 is 13 amino acids. The CDR3 nucleotides are TGTGCCAGCAGCCACGGACTAGGCAACGAGCAGTACTTC. Translating it yields CASSHGLGNEQYF.

The V and J genes are TRBV4-2 and TRBJ1-1; D gene uncertain. Germline CDR1 LGHNA, CDR2 YNFKEQ. The CDR3 loop spans 19 amino acids. The V and J ends lost 0 bases and 6 bases respectively, with 26 bases between them. The CDR3 region is CASSQELYRAYKLAAEAFF. In DNA, the CDR3 is TGTGCCAGCAGCCAAGAGCTATACCGGGCCTACAAGTTAGCCGCTGAAGCTTTCTTT.

In this sample, this clonotype turned up a few times. The chain links TRBV20-1 to TRBJ1-4; TRBD1 is a possible D gene (6 bases). V was trimmed by 0 bases and J by 0 bases, leaving 8 bases between them. The CDR3 is made up of 15 amino acids. Germline CDR1 is DFQATT and CDR2 is SNEGSKA (reference sequence). The CDR3 DNA follows: TGCAGTGCTAGAGATCACAGGGCAACTAATGAAAAACTGTTTTTT. Amino acid sequence: CSARDHRATNEKLFF.

The V and J genes are TRBV6-6 and TRBJ2-1; perhaps D is TRBD1 or TRBD2 (5 bases each). Germline values: CDR1 MNHNY, CDR2 SVGAGI (reference sequence). This CDR3 comprises 15 residues. The V gene lost 6 bases and the J gene lost 0 bases, with 12 bases spanning the gap. CDR3 residues: CASSRGRSSYNEQFF. In nucleotides, the CDR3 is TGTGCCAGCAGCCGGGGACGGAGCTCCTACAATGAGCAGTTCTTC.

The rearrangement joins TRBV15 to TRBJ2-4; D is unclear. This CDR3 is built from 13 residues. V was pared by 0 bases and J by 2 bases, with 2 bases between. The germline gives CDR1 LNHNV, CDR2 YYDKDF (reference sequence). CDR3 sequence: CATSRDPKNIQYF. Written as DNA, the CDR3 is TGTGCCACCAGCAGAGATCCCAAAAACATTCAGTACTTC. The whole variable domain, filled in from reference TRBV15 and TRBJ2-4, reads DAMVIQNPRYQVTQFGKPVTLSCSQTLNHNVMYWYQQKSSQAPKLLFHYYDKDFNNEADTPDNFQSRRPNTSFCFLDIRSPGLGDTAMYLCATSRDPKNIQYFGAGTRLSVL.

The chain employs TRBV5-1 and TRBJ2-5; D uncertain. The germline gives CDR1 SGHRS, CDR2 YFSETQ. The length of the CDR3 is 14 residues. The V end was cut by 0 bases, the J end by 5 bases, with 11 bases between. The CDR3 reads CASSLEVPRETQYF. The CDR3 coding sequence is TGCGCCAGCAGCTTGGAGGTCCCCAGGGAGACCCAGTACTTC.

Only a few counts were recorded for this clonotype. The chain couples TRBV12-3 or TRBV12-4 to TRBJ1-4, with no clear D. Trimming removed 8 bases from V and 7 bases from J, with 17 bases in between. CDR3 length equals 14 residues. This CDR3 is CASASGWKGEKLFF. The CDR3 nucleotides are TGTGCCAGCGCTAGTGGGTGGAAGGGTGAAAAACTGTTTTTT.

This clonotype has more than one count but fewer than ten. The rearrangement joins TRBV14 to TRBJ2-1; either TRBD1 or TRBD2 may supply D (5 bases each). Germline V gene data show CDR1 as SGHDN and CDR2 as FVKESK. The V gene lost 3 bases and the J gene lost 4 bases, with 10 bases spanning the gap. This CDR3 contains 14 residues. In DNA form, the CDR3 reads TGTGCCAGCAGCCACCATTGGGGGTACAATGAGCAGTTCTTC. This sequence encodes CASSHHWGYNEQFF.

V is TRBV21-1 and J is TRBJ2-5. TRBV21-1 constitutes a pseudogene. This CDR3 spans 14 amino acids. CDR3 residues: CASSKEQGFETQYF. CDR3 DNA: TGTGCCAGCAGCAAAGAACAAGGGTTCGAGACCCAGTACTTC.

This clonotype was counted a few times. CDR3 sequence: CASSRPSGGVNEQFF. The CDR3 bases are TGTGCCAGCAGCCGGCCTAGCGGGGGTGTCAATGAGCAGTTCTTC. The rearrangement joins TRBV7-9 to TRBJ2-5, with TRBD2 identical over 10 bases. The J call may be wrong; the DNA end is better matched by TRBJ2-1. CDR3 size: 15 residues. In germline, CDR1 is SEHNR, CDR2 FQNEAQ (reference sequence).

This clonotype was observed a handful of times. The rearrangement joins TRBV7-6 to TRBJ2-7; 7 bases match TRBD1. Germline assignment: CDR1 SGHVS and CDR2 FNYEAQ. CDR3 length: 13 residues. V shed 5 bases and J 3 bases; nucleotides not matched to a gene: 4. The CDR3 sequence is CASSRTGDYEQYF. The CDR3 nucleotides read TGTGCCAGCAGCCGTACAGGGGACTACGAGCAGTACTTC. Looking up the rest from reference TRBV7-6 and TRBJ2-7 gives the full variable domain: GAGVSQSPRYKVTKRGQDVALRCDPISGHVSLYWYRQALGQGPEFLTYFNYEAQQDKSGLPNDRFSAERPEGSISTLTIQRTEQRDSAMYRCASSRTGDYEQYFGPGTRLTVT.

This clonotype has at least ten counts. One end of the junction varies from germline; a read error may be responsible. The rearrangement links TRBV7-7 to TRBJ2-5; D remains ambiguous. CDR3 length: 15 residues. Germline CDR1 SSHAT, CDR2 FNYEAQ (reference sequence). The chain's CDR3 is CASSLAGRGEKTQYF. In DNA form, the CDR3 reads TGTGCTAGCAGCTTAGCAGGTCGAGGAGAAAAGACCCAGTACTTC. Full variable domain (outside the CDR3, taken from reference TRBV7-7 and TRBJ2-5): GAGVSQSPRYKVTKRGQDVTLRCDPISSHATLYWYQQALGQGPEFLTYFNYEAQPDKSGLPSDRFSAERPEGSISTLTIQRTEQRDSAMYRCASSLAGRGEKTQYFGPGTRLLVL.

In its sample, this clonotype was seen a few times. The chain combines TRBV12-5 with TRBJ2-5; TRBD2 aligns across 11 bases. The germline V gene encodes CDR1 LGHNT and CDR2 FRNRAP. The CDR3 has 17 residues. V gave up 5 bases and J gave up 0 bases; unmatched junction bases: 8. The CDR3 loop is CASGPPRTSGHQETQYF. The DNA of the CDR3 is TGTGCTAGTGGTCCGCCAAGGACTAGCGGGCACCAAGAGACCCAGTACTTC.